The 27 T cell receptor beta chains below were found in one sample sequenced in a study of shared clonotypes between healthy human individuals. Assay used: immunoSEQ multiplex PCR; TCRdb lists only in-frame clones, some missing. Of hundreds of thousands of clones in the sample, 95% to 97% were seen once. The sample taken for sequencing was memory CD8+ T cells sorted from blood. The subset was: CD45RO+ cells pooled with CCR7-negative TemRA cells. Receptor source: a man aged 30-40 years in good health.

This chain uses TRBV5-5 with TRBJ2-7; 9 bases fit TRBD2. Germline V gives CDR1 SGHKS, CDR2 YYEKEE (reference sequence). V dropped 1 base and J dropped 6; count of bases not matched to a gene: 11. This CDR3 comprises 16 residues. Written as DNA, the CDR3 is TGTGCCAGCAGCTTGACATGGTCTAGCGGGAAGGGCGAGCAGTACTTC. Protein: CASSLTWSSGKGEQYF.

The rearrangement joins TRBV4-2 to TRBJ2-3; 14 positions match TRBD2. CDR3 size: 19 residues. Germline trimming cut 3 bases from V and 4 bases from J; bases unmatched to any gene: 12. Germline CDR1 and CDR2: LGHNA and YNFKEQ. The CDR3 loop reads CASSHHETSGRGRADTQYF. CDR3 nucleotides: TGTGCCAGCAGCCATCACGAGACTAGCGGGAGGGGCCGCGCAGATACGCAGTATTTT.

This clone is a singleton in its sample. The chain has TRBV4-2 and TRBJ1-2; D not resolved. CDR1 and CDR2 (germline): LGHNA, YNFKEQ. V gave up 6 bases and J gave up 8 bases, with 10 bases separating them. This CDR3 has 11 residues. Here the CDR3 reads CASRTKDGYTF. CDR3 DNA sequence: TGTGCCAGCAGGACCAAAGACGGCTACACCTTC.

J is TRBJ2-1 and V is TRBV2, with 7 nucleotides matching TRBD2. Germline-derived CDR1 and CDR2 are SNHLY and FYNNEI. The V and J ends lost 8 bases and 9 bases, in that order; junction bases with no gene match: 7. This CDR3 comprises 12 residues. CDR3 loop: CASSREVSEQFF. In DNA, the CDR3 is TGTGCCAGCTCCCGGGAGGTTAGTGAGCAGTTCTTC.

The rearrangement joins TRBV19 to TRBJ2-7; the match to TRBD2 covers 11 bases. V shed 5 bases and J 0 bases; nucleotides not matched to a gene: 6. The CDR3 runs 16 residues. Germline V gene sequence: CDR1 LNHDA, CDR2 SQIVND (reference sequence). The CDR3 DNA reads TGTGCCAGTAGTGGCGGGACTAGCGGTTTCTCCTACGAGCAGTACTTC. Its translation: CASSGGTSGFSYEQYF.

The chain recombines TRBV7-2 with TRBJ2-7; 7 bases are shared with TRBD1. V trimming: 5 bases; J trimming: 3 bases; junction bases outside the gene matches: 16. Germline assignment: CDR1 SGHTA and CDR2 FQGNSA. The CDR3 loop spans 17 amino acids. For the CDR3, the DNA is TGTGCCAGCAGCGCTCCATGGGGGACAGCCCTAATCTACGAGCAGTACTTC. It is translated as CASSAPWGTALIYEQYF.

The V and J genes are TRBV30 and TRBJ2-7, with 7 bases fitting TRBD2. The CDR3 covers 13 residues. The ends lost 2 bases at V and 1 base at J; junction bases unmatched: 2. Germline values: CDR1 GTSNPN, CDR2 SVGIG (reference sequence). This chain's CDR3 is CAWSSGVSYEQYF. CDR3 DNA: TGTGCCTGGAGTAGCGGGGTGTCCTACGAGCAGTACTTC.

The V gene is TRBV6-5, the J gene TRBJ2-3; 7 nucleotides agree with TRBD1. CDR1 and CDR2 from the germline V gene are MNHEY and SVGAGI. J gave up 5 bases and V 6 bases, and 11 bases lay outside the gene matches. The CDR3 is made up of 15 amino acids. In DNA, the CDR3 is TGTGCCAGCAGACGAGTGACAGGGCGCAGAGATACGCAGTATTTT. This codes for CASRRVTGRRDTQYF.

V usage is TRBV7-2 and J usage is TRBJ2-1; unclear D gene. Trimming left V 5 bases short and J 9 bases short, with 17 bases between. This CDR3 contains 14 residues. In germline, CDR1 is SGHTA, CDR2 FQGNSA. CDR3 sequence (DNA): TGTGCCAGCAGCCAATACTATCTGAAGGGTGAGCAGTTCTTC. It is translated as CASSQYYLKGEQFF.

The CDR3 reads CASSPIALAGGELFF. The CDR3 coding sequence is TGTGCCAGCAGCCCTATCGCGCTAGCTGGCGGGGAGCTGTTTTTT. The chain couples TRBV13 to TRBJ2-2; a possible D gene is TRBD2 (5 bases). This CDR3 is 15 amino acids long. Trimming pared 5 bases from V and 7 bases from J, leaving 17 bases between. The germline gives CDR1 PRHDT, CDR2 FYEKMQ (reference sequence).

This clone was seen a handful of times. This chain uses TRBV5-8 with TRBJ2-6; D not certain. This CDR3 has 16 amino acids. Germline V gene lookup returns CDR1 SGHTS and CDR2 YDEGEE. Trimming cost V 6 bases and J 5 bases, with 18 bases left between them. CDR3 region: CASMASTQSRANVLTF. CDR3 DNA: TGTGCCAGCATGGCGAGCACACAAAGTCGGGCCAACGTCCTGACTTTC.

The gene calls are TRBV4-1 and TRBJ1-4, with no clear D. The length of the CDR3 is 15 residues. V gave up 4 bases and J gave up 3 bases, with 12 bases separating them. Germline values: CDR1 MGHRA, CDR2 YSYEKL. CDR3 coding DNA: TGCGCCAGCAGCCCTACGAGGGTGGCTAATGAAAAACTGTTTTTT. Its translation is CASSPTRVANEKLFF.

This chain joins TRBV5-5 and TRBJ1-2, with TRBD1 matching over 9 bases. The CDR3 has 15 amino acids. Germline lookup yields CDR1 SGHKS and CDR2 YYEKEE (reference sequence). Losses at the gene ends were 4 bases for V and 4 bases for J; bases not matched to a gene: 8. CDR3 DNA sequence: TGTGCCAGCAGCGCGGGAGGGACAGGGCCCTATGGCTACACCTTC. Its protein is CASSAGGTGPYGYTF.

This clone was seen a single time. This chain links TRBV15 with TRBJ1-4; a possible D gene is TRBD1 (5 bases). The germline V gene has CDR1 LNHNV and CDR2 YYDKDF (reference sequence). The length of the CDR3 is 15 residues. V was clipped by 3 bases and J by 9 bases, with 17 bases between them. CDR3 amino acids: CATSRAGVVGQKLFF. The DNA of the CDR3 is TGTGCCACCAGCAGGGCGGGGGTCGTTGGGCAAAAACTGTTTTTT. The full variable domain, in which reference TRBV15 and TRBJ1-4 provide the parts outside the CDR3, is DAMVIQNPRYQVTQFGKPVTLSCSQTLNHNVMYWYQQKSSQAPKLLFHYYDKDFNNEADTPDNFQSRRPNTSFCFLDIRSPGLGDTAMYLCATSRAGVVGQKLFFGSGTQLSVL.

This chain links TRBV25-1 with TRBJ2-7, with D possibly TRBD2 on 5 matching bases. V was pared by 3 bases and J by 2 bases, with 8 bases between. CDR3 length equals 13 residues. Germline CDR1 reads MGHDK; CDR2 reads SYGVNS. DNA of the CDR3: TGTGCCAGCAGTGATCACGGGACCTACGAGCAGTACTTC. Protein product: CASSDHGTYEQYF.

This chain uses TRBV30 with TRBJ2-2; D is possibly TRBD2 (6 bases). CDR3 length: 17 residues. CDR1 and CDR2 from the germline V gene are GTSNPN and SVGIG (reference sequence). With 5 bases removed from V and 1 base from J, the gap between germline ends came to 20 bases. CDR3: CAWGSQRVGLNTGELFF. The CDR3 DNA reads as TGTGCCTGGGGATCGCAGAGGGTGGGACTGAACACCGGGGAGCTGTTTTTT.

V is TRBV25-1 and J is TRBJ1-1; D is uncertain. The CDR3 has 12 residues. Trimming removed 4 bases at V and 12 bases at J, with 15 bases between. Germline CDR1 is MGHDK and CDR2 is SYGVNS. CDR3 residues: CASSAPRLPTFF. The CDR3, as DNA: TGTGCCAGCAGTGCCCCACGGTTGCCTACTTTCTTT.

The rearrangement links TRBV6-5 to TRBJ2-1; the match to TRBD2 covers 8 bases. V dropped 2 bases and J dropped 4; count of bases not matched to a gene: 4. This CDR3 has 15 amino acids. Germline V CDR1 and CDR2: MNHEY, SVGAGI. CDR3 amino acids: CASSYEPSGYNEQFF. As DNA, the CDR3 is TGTGCCAGCAGTTACGAGCCTAGCGGGTACAATGAGCAGTTCTTC.

V is TRBV29-1 and J is TRBJ2-5; D is uncertain. Germline V lookup: CDR1 SQVTM, CDR2 ANQGSEA. This CDR3 is built from 16 residues. V was pared by 2 bases and J by 7 bases, with 23 bases between. CDR3 in DNA: TGCAGCGTTGAATTCGCCGGACCAAAACCGGTGGGGACCCAGTACTTC. Protein product: CSVEFAGPKPVGTQYF.

This clone was detected only once. CDR3 bases: TGTGCCAGCAGACAGGGGCAACAGGACGCCTACGAGCAGTACTTC. Translation gives CASRQGQQDAYEQYF. The rearrangement joins TRBV6-1 to TRBJ2-7; 7 bases map to TRBD1. The V gene's germline CDR1 is MNHNS and CDR2 SASEGT. The V gene end was trimmed by 6 bases and the J gene end by 2 bases; junction bases not matched to a gene: 10. The CDR3 extends over 15 amino acids.

Points on this clone: Other DNA sequences in this sample translate to the same CDR3. The chain recombines TRBV29-1 with TRBJ2-1; 10 nucleotides match TRBD2. Trimming took 6 bases from V and 0 from J; bases not matched to a gene: 2. CDR1 and CDR2 (germline): SQVTM, ANQGSEA. This CDR3 is built from 14 residues. The CDR3 bases are TGCAGCGTAGGGACTAGCGCCTCCTACAATGAGCAGTTCTTC. This encodes CSVGTSASYNEQFF.

The rearrangement links TRBV5-1 to TRBJ2-2, with D uncertain. The CDR3 runs 17 residues. V shed 0 bases and J shed 4 bases, with 16 bases lying between them. Germline V lookup: CDR1 SGHRS, CDR2 YFSETQ. The CDR3 protein is CASSLDPRYSPTGELFF. In DNA form, the CDR3 reads TGCGCCAGCAGCTTGGACCCACGATACTCTCCCACCGGGGAGCTGTTTTTT.

V and J are TRBV5-1 and TRBJ2-2, with TRBD1 identical over 10 bases. The CDR3 runs 16 residues. V shed 4 bases and J 4 bases; nucleotides not matched to a gene: 7. Germline V gene data show CDR1 as SGHRS and CDR2 as YFSETQ. The CDR3 bases are TGCGCCAGCAGCCAATTCGGACAGGGGGGCACCGGGGAGCTGTTTTTT. It encodes CASSQFGQGGTGELFF.

The sample holds one count of this clone. The chain joins TRBV18 to TRBJ2-3; TRBD2 matches at 13 bases. This CDR3 has 17 amino acids. The ends lost 3 bases at V and 2 bases at J; junction bases unmatched: 5. CDR1 and CDR2 (germline): KGHSH, LQKENI. The CDR3 nucleotides are TGTGCCAGCTCACCCCCGGGACTAGCGGGGAACACAGATACGCAGTATTTT. This encodes CASSPPGLAGNTDTQYF. Based on the CDR3 plus reference TRBV18 and TRBJ2-3, the full variable domain is NAGVMQNPRHLVRRRGQEARLRCSPMKGHSHVYWYRQLPEEGLKFMVYLQKENIIDESGMPKERFSAEFPKEGPSILRIQQVVRGDSAAYFCASSPPGLAGNTDTQYFGPGTRLTVL.

The rearrangement uses TRBV7-2 and TRBJ2-1; TRBD2 agrees at 10 bases. Per the germline V gene, CDR1 is SGHTA and CDR2 is FQGNSA. The V segment lost 1 base and the J segment 2 bases; nucleotides outside the gene matches: 2. This CDR3 is 16 amino acids long. The CDR3 here is CASSLGTSGAYNEQFF. In DNA form, the CDR3 reads TGTGCCAGCAGCTTAGGGACTAGCGGAGCCTACAATGAGCAGTTCTTC.

As concerns this clone: This sample includes further DNA sequences coding for the same CDR3. The rearrangement links TRBV27 to TRBJ1-5; unclear D gene. The germline V gene encodes CDR1 MNHEY and CDR2 SMNVEV (reference sequence). Trimming cost V 3 bases and J 1 base, with 4 bases left between them. The CDR3 totals 13 residues. CDR3 DNA sequence: TGTGCCAGCAGTTTGGGGAGCAATCAGCCCCAGCATTTT. It specifies CASSLGSNQPQHF.

DNA for the CDR3: TGTGCCAGTAGGGGCTCTAGCGCTACCTACGAGCAGTACTTC. Its protein product is CASRGSSATYEQYF. V and J are TRBV19 and TRBJ2-7; the D gene is possibly TRBD2 (6 bases). Germline CDR1 and CDR2: LNHDA and SQIVND (reference sequence). The CDR3 consists of 14 residues. Trimming stripped 6 bases from V and 2 bases from J, with 14 bases between.